These 3 T cell receptor beta chains came from one sample sequenced in a study of blood T cells in healthy people across ages. A sample-barcoded 5' primer and a J-beta primer mix were used in a second PCR of about 7 to 11 cycles. Via MiXCR, TCRdb re-called the 5' RACE reads, giving one row per CDR3 protein. The data contain fewer than 750,000 distinct CDR3 sequences, about 51% of them singletons. What was sequenced was blood. These TCRs come from a woman at least 80 years old in good health.

Points on this clonotype: One end of the junction does not line up with germline, which may come from a read error. The gene calls are TRBV18 and TRBJ1-1; TRBD1 matches 8 bases. In germline, CDR1 is KGHSH, CDR2 LQKENI. The CDR3 contains 13 residues. CDR3 sequence reads: CASSADRGTEVFF. Here the CDR3 DNA reads TGTGCCAGCTCTGCCGACAGGGGCACTGAAGTTTTCTTT.

This clonotype was detected once. A much larger clone sits a single nucleotide away, making a read error possible. The rearrangement links TRBV6-5 to TRBJ2-2; 9 positions agree with TRBD1. The junction had 11 bases not matched to a gene; V was cut back by 6 bases and J by 9 bases. This CDR3 spans 15 amino acids. The germline V gene has CDR1 MNHEY and CDR2 SVGAGI. CDR3 sequence reads: CASRETQGAWRELFF. Written as DNA, the CDR3 is TGTGCCAGCAGGGAGACACAGGGGGCGTGGAGGGAGCTGTTTTTT.

Regarding this clonotype: This may come from a read error, since a much larger clone is one base off. V and J are TRBV24-1 and TRBJ2-1; D is unresolved. Germline assignment: CDR1 KGHDR and CDR2 SFDVKD. This CDR3 has 12 residues. The CDR3: CATRDRYKEQFF. The CDR3 DNA follows: TGTGCCACCAGGGACCGATACAAGGAGCAGTTCTTC.